The 14 T cell receptor beta chains presented below share a single source sample, sequenced in a study of T cell repertoires in cytomegalovirus infection. TCRdb re-analysed the reads in MiXCR, keeping a single row per CDR3 protein. The sample contains 150,000 to 200,000 distinct CDR3 sequences, roughly 9% of which appear only once. The sample consisted of PBMCs. All receptors come from a human donor in good health (CMV status not recorded). Some clones in this sample may be carry-over from other donors' samples.

The chain is built from TRBV3-1 and TRBJ2-2; D is uncertain. V lost 5 bases and J lost 5, with 18 bases in between. The length of the CDR3 is 16 residues. Germline assignment: CDR1 LGHDT and CDR2 YNNKEL (reference sequence). The CDR3 loop reads CASSSLGSGKTGELFF. The DNA for the CDR3 is TGTGCCAGCAGCTCCCTCGGGTCAGGCAAAACCGGGGAGCTGTTTTTT.

The chain has TRBV15 and TRBJ2-2; the D is unclear. CDR1 is LNHNV and CDR2 is YYDKDF in the germline V gene (reference sequence). CDR3 length: 13 amino acids. Trimming removed 1 base at V and 5 bases at J, with 5 bases between. CDR3 sequence reads: CATSRVQTGELFF. CDR3 DNA: TGTGCCACCAGCAGAGTACAAACCGGGGAGCTGTTTTTT.

The chain links TRBV4-3 to TRBJ2-7, with D uncertain. CDR1 and CDR2 from the germline V gene are LGHNA and YSLEER. This CDR3 contains 15 residues. The germline V and J ends were trimmed by 1 base and 2 bases, with 12 bases remaining between them. The CDR3 DNA follows: TGCGCCAGCAGCCAAGTCCCGGACGGAGCCTACGAGCAGTACTTC. Translation: CASSQVPDGAYEQYF.

This clonotype was counted only a few times. V usage is TRBV5-1 and J usage is TRBJ1-5; D might be TRBD1 (6 bases). CDR1 SGHRS and CDR2 YFSETQ come from the germline V gene. V gave up 1 base and J gave up 1 base, with 9 bases separating them. CDR3 length: 15 amino acids. Here the CDR3 DNA reads TGCGCCAGCAGCTTGTCAGGGGTCAGCAATCAGCCCCAGCATTTT. This encodes CASSLSGVSNQPQHF.

This clonotype was observed at least ten times. The rearrangement uses TRBV7-9 and TRBJ1-5; D is uncertain. The CDR3 extends over 14 amino acids. Germline loops: CDR1 SEHNR, CDR2 FQNEAQ (reference sequence). V lost 0 bases, J lost 6 bases, and 9 bases lay in between. CDR3 sequence: CASSLAGPVQPQHF. DNA of the CDR3: TGTGCCAGCAGCTTAGCAGGGCCAGTTCAGCCCCAGCATTTT.

This clonotype was observed many times. The genes are TRBV28 and TRBJ1-2, with 7 bases identical to TRBD1. This CDR3 contains 13 residues. Germline loops: CDR1 MDHEN, CDR2 SYDVKM. Trimming at V came to 6 bases and at J to 4 bases, leaving 5 bases not matched to a gene. CDR3 amino acids: CASRRDRAYGYTF. The CDR3 nucleotides read TGTGCCAGCAGACGCGACAGGGCCTATGGCTACACCTTC.

This clonotype was observed many times. The V gene is TRBV7-2, the J gene TRBJ1-1; D uncertain. This CDR3 has 14 residues. Germline assignment: CDR1 SGHTA and CDR2 FQGNSA. V shed 7 bases and J shed 1 base, with 13 bases lying between them. The CDR3 protein is CASIHRPENTEAFF. As DNA, the CDR3 is TGTGCCAGCATCCATAGGCCTGAGAACACTGAAGCTTTCTTT.

The J gene is TRBJ1-2, the V gene TRBV20-1, with D maybe TRBD1 (5 bases). V dropped 8 bases and J dropped 8 bases, with 6 bases sitting between them. The CDR3 loop spans 8 amino acids. Germline V gene sequence: CDR1 DFQATT, CDR2 SNEGSKA (reference sequence). In DNA, the CDR3 is TGCAGTTACAGGGGCTACACCTTC. Translation gives CSYRGYTF.

The V gene is TRBV20-1, the J gene TRBJ2-1, with 10 bases identical to TRBD2. Germline loops: CDR1 DFQATT, CDR2 SNEGSKA (reference sequence). V shed 4 bases, J shed 4 bases, and the junction held 7 bases outside the gene matches. The CDR3 length is 15 residues. CDR3 residues: CSAKILAGLYNEQFF. DNA for the CDR3: TGCAGTGCTAAGATACTAGCGGGGCTATACAATGAGCAGTTCTTC.

J is TRBJ2-1 and V is TRBV29-1, with TRBD2 matching over 12 bases. CDR1 SQVTM and CDR2 ANQGSEA come from the germline V gene. The CDR3 runs to 12 residues. CDR3 loop: CSAGTSGNEQFF. CDR3 sequence (DNA): TGCAGTGCTGGGACTAGCGGGAATGAGCAGTTCTTC.

This clonotype was counted at least ten times. The chain is built from TRBV7-2 and TRBJ1-1, with D maybe TRBD1 (5 bases). In germline, CDR1 is SGHTA, CDR2 FQGNSA. Trimming removed 2 bases at V and 4 bases at J, with 8 bases between. The CDR3 has 13 residues. CDR3 sequence: CASSLRGVTEAFF. DNA of the CDR3: TGTGCCAGCAGCTTAAGGGGTGTCACTGAAGCTTTCTTT.

This clonotype was detected ten times or more. This chain connects TRBV7-2 to TRBJ1-1, with D hard to call. Germline CDR1 and CDR2: SGHTA and FQGNSA. V shed 2 bases and J shed 1 base, with 8 bases lying between them. The length of the CDR3 is 14 residues. The CDR3 nucleotides read TGTGCCAGCAGCTTATACAGAGAGAACACTGAAGCTTTCTTT. This translates into CASSLYRENTEAFF.

This clonotype occurred many times. This chain links TRBV7-2 with TRBJ2-3; D call uncertain. The CDR3 is made up of 11 amino acids. CDR1 and CDR2 (germline): SGHTA, FQGNSA. The V and J ends lost 4 bases and 10 bases respectively, with 9 bases between them. The chain's CDR3 is CASSSSTPQYF. The CDR3 DNA follows: TGTGCCAGCAGCTCGTCCACCCCGCAGTATTTT.

This clonotype appeared a few times. The chain has TRBV7-9 and TRBJ1-4; TRBD1 matches at 11 bases. The V gene end was trimmed by 5 bases and the J gene end by 7 bases; junction bases not matched to a gene: 6. Germline CDR1 SEHNR, CDR2 FQNEAQ (reference sequence). The CDR3 is 15 residues long. The chain's CDR3 is CASSPGQGAREKLFF. The CDR3 nucleotides are TGTGCCAGCAGCCCAGGACAGGGGGCTCGTGAAAAACTGTTTTTT.